A single sample is the source of the 14 T cell receptor beta chains below, sequenced in a study of regulatory T cells in long-lasting Graves disease. Described time point: newly diagnosed GD, antithyroid drugs for less than 3 months. The TCR library used RNA extracted from PBMCs. According to the study, TCR beta libraries were built with iRepertoire HTBI primers and CDR3-region Arm-PCR. TCRdb itself ran the multiplex PCR reads through MiXCR, one entry per CDR3 protein. The sample carries roughly 420,000 distinct CDR3 sequences, about a sixth recorded once. These sequences were also reported in another study, on T cells in Graves' hyperthyroidism and ophthalmopathy.

The starting material was peripheral blood mononuclear cells (PBMCs), obtained at new diagnosis, from a patient treated with antithyroid drugs. The source of these receptors is a woman in her 30s with Graves disease.

This clonotype was observed many times. The chain has TRBV2 and TRBJ2-1, with 9 bases matching TRBD1. The DNA end lines up better with TRBJ2-5; the J call may be wrong. The V gene's germline CDR1 is SNHLY and CDR2 FYNNEI. The CDR3 covers 16 residues. The CDR3 DNA reads TGTGCCAGCAGCGAACTTAGGACAGGGGAAGGAGAGACCCAGTACTTC. Translation: CASSELRTGEGETQYF.

This clonotype was detected many times. The rearrangement uses TRBV30 and TRBJ2-1; 11 positions agree with TRBD2. Per the germline V gene, CDR1 is GTSNPN and CDR2 is SVGIG (reference sequence). This CDR3 has 17 residues. J gave up 4 bases and V 3 bases, and 11 bases lay outside the gene matches. CDR3 bases: TGTGCCTGGAGCGGGGCGGCTAGCGGGAGGATGTACAATGAGCAGTTCTTC. Amino acids: CAWSGAASGRMYNEQFF.

This clonotype has at least ten counts. The chain uses TRBV28 and TRBJ2-1; TRBD2 matches 7 bases. The J segment lost 5 bases and the V segment lost 8 bases, leaving 9 bases of the junction unmatched. CDR1 MDHEN and CDR2 SYDVKM come from the germline V gene. The CDR3 loop spans 14 amino acids. CDR3 amino acids: CASRLAGEHNEQFF. The CDR3 nucleotides read TGTGCCAGCCGCCTCGCGGGAGAGCACAATGAGCAGTTCTTC. The full variable domain, rest sourced from reference TRBV28 and TRBJ2-1, is DVKVTQSSRYLVKRTGEKVFLECVQDMDHENMFWYRQDPGLGLRLIYFSYDVKMKEKGDIPEGYSVSREKKERFSLILESASTNQTSMYLCASRLAGEHNEQFFGPGTRLTVL.

This clonotype was detected a few times. The V call is TRBV2, the J call TRBJ2-7, with TRBD1 identical over 9 bases. The germline gives CDR1 SNHLY, CDR2 FYNNEI. Losses at the gene ends were 8 bases for V and 7 bases for J; bases not matched to a gene: 6. CDR3 length: 12 residues. CDR3 nucleotides: TGTGCCAGCCTGTCGGGACAGGGAGAGCAGTACTTC. Translation: CASLSGQGEQYF. Full variable domain (remainder filled in from reference TRBV2 and TRBJ2-7): EPEVTQTPSHQVTQMGQEVILRCVPISNHLYFYWYRQILGQKVEFLVSFYNNEISEKSEIFDDQFSVERPDGSNFTLKIRSTKLEDSAMYFCASLSGQGEQYFGPGTRLTVT.

This clonotype was detected a few times. The chain is built from TRBV7-2 and TRBJ2-5, with D maybe TRBD1 (5 bases). V dropped 5 bases and J dropped 0 bases, with 19 bases sitting between them. Germline V gene data show CDR1 as SGHTA and CDR2 as FQGNSA. The CDR3 runs 17 residues. CDR3 coding DNA: TGTGCCAGCAGCCGTACCACAGGCAACAGGTACCAAGAGACCCAGTACTTC. Residues: CASSRTTGNRYQETQYF. The complete variable domain, with remaining parts taken from reference TRBV7-2 and TRBJ2-5, reads GAGVSQSPSNKVTEKGKDVELRCDPISGHTALYWYRQSLGQGLEFLIYFQGNSAPDKSGLPSDRFSAERTGGSVSTLTIQRTQQEDSAVYLCASSRTTGNRYQETQYFGPGTRLLVL.

The V call is TRBV5-4, the J call TRBJ2-5; D uncertain. Trimming removed 0 bases at V and 0 bases at J, with 9 bases between. The length of the CDR3 is 15 residues. Germline CDR1 and CDR2: SGHNT and YYREEE (reference sequence). The CDR3 loop reads CASSLEGGHQETQYF. The CDR3 DNA is TGTGCCAGCAGCTTGGAGGGTGGCCACCAAGAGACCCAGTACTTC.

This clonotype was observed at least ten times. V is TRBV20-1 and J is TRBJ2-3; 9 bases map to TRBD2. The germline V gene encodes CDR1 DFQATT and CDR2 SNEGSKA (reference sequence). The V gene end was trimmed by 1 base and the J gene end by 5 bases; junction bases not matched to a gene: 16. This CDR3 region has 18 residues. In DNA form, the CDR3 reads TGCAGTGCTAGAGTGAAAAGACTAGCGGTCGTGGTCGGAGATACGCAGTATTTT. It is translated as CSARVKRLAVVVGDTQYF.

This clonotype was counted at least ten times. The J gene is TRBJ2-3, the V gene TRBV7-2; TRBD2 matches 13 bases. Germline-derived CDR1 and CDR2 are SGHTA and FQGNSA. Trimming removed 0 bases from V and 5 bases from J; junction bases left unmatched: 8. This CDR3 has 18 amino acids. The CDR3 nucleotides read TGTGCCAGCAGCTTAGCGGGACTAGCGGGACACTTCAGAGATACGCAGTATTTT. It encodes CASSLAGLAGHFRDTQYF.

The rearrangement links TRBV7-9 to TRBJ1-4; weak D call: TRBD1 (6 bases). CDR1 SEHNR and CDR2 FQNEAQ come from the germline V gene (reference sequence). Trimming removed 5 bases at V and 4 bases at J, with 14 bases between. The length of the CDR3 is 15 residues. The DNA of the CDR3 is TGTGCCAGCAGCCCCGAGGGGACACTTAATGAAAAACTGTTTTTT. Encoded protein: CASSPEGTLNEKLFF.

The genes are TRBV29-1 and TRBJ2-5; 8 nucleotides line up with TRBD1. From germline, CDR1 is SQVTM and CDR2 ANQGSEA. V lost 4 bases to trimming and J lost 5 bases; unmatched junction nucleotides: 12. CDR3 length: 15 amino acids. CDR3 region: CSVGGAGGLGETQYF. CDR3 coding DNA: TGCAGCGTTGGGGGGGCAGGGGGCCTCGGGGAGACCCAGTACTTC.

This clonotype showed up many times. V is TRBV29-1 and J is TRBJ2-1; 8 positions agree with TRBD2. Germline CDR1 reads SQVTM; CDR2 reads ANQGSEA. This CDR3 region has 14 residues. The ends lost 5 bases at V and 3 bases at J; junction bases unmatched: 6. CDR3 in DNA: TGCAGCGTTCCCGGGACTAGGAGCTACAATGAGCAGTTCTTC. It is translated as CSVPGTRSYNEQFF.

A remark on this clonotype: This may come from a read error, since a much larger clone is one base off. The chain employs TRBV27 and TRBJ2-5; D is ambiguous. Germline CDR1 MNHEY, CDR2 SMNVEV (reference sequence). This CDR3 is 11 amino acids long. CDR3 residues: CASSFAETLYF. In nucleotides, the CDR3 is TGTGCCAGCAGTTTCGCAGAGACCCTGTACTTC.

A word on this clonotype: A much larger clone lies a single base off, so this may be a read error. The genes are TRBV30 and TRBJ2-3; D is perhaps TRBD1 (5 bases). The V gene's germline CDR1 is GTSNPN and CDR2 SVGIG (reference sequence). The CDR3 sequence is 13 residues long. CDR3 DNA sequence: TGTGCCTGGAGTAGGGCGATTACAGGTACGCAGTATTTT. Protein sequence: CAWSRAITGTQYF.

The chain employs TRBV18 and TRBJ2-1; D call uncertain. Germline CDR1 KGHSH, CDR2 LQKENI. With 6 bases removed from V and 0 bases from J, the gap between germline ends came to 12 bases. This CDR3 comprises 15 residues. CDR3 nucleotides: TGTGCCAGCTCCTCGGACGAGAGCTCCTACAATGAGCAGTTCTTC. Its protein is CASSSDESSYNEQFF.